One sample yielded the 30 T cell receptor beta chains listed below, sequenced in a study of shared clonotypes between healthy human individuals. Profiled with immunoSEQ multiplex PCR; TCRdb holds only in-frame clones, not every one. Of a few million clones in the sample, 85% to 95% were seen once. The sample comprised naive CD4+ T cells from PBMCs. Sample subset: CD45RA+ positively selected. These TCRs come from a man aged 18 to 29 in good health. Some clones in this sample may be carry-over from other donors' samples.

The genes are TRBV7-3 and TRBJ2-2, with D possibly TRBD2 on 6 matching bases. Germline V gene sequence: CDR1 SGHTA, CDR2 FQGTGA. The CDR3 extends over 16 amino acids. With 1 base removed from V and 4 bases from J, the gap between germline ends came to 13 bases. CDR3: CASSLRLGAGTGELFF. Written as DNA, the CDR3 is TGTGCCAGCAGCTTAAGACTAGGGGCCGGCACCGGGGAGCTGTTTTTT.

This chain uses TRBV7-2 with TRBJ1-4; no firm D call. The CDR3 covers 14 residues. The V end was cut by 6 bases, the J end by 5 bases, with 13 bases between. CDR1 is SGHTA, CDR2 FQGNSA, per germline. CDR3 coding DNA: TGTGCCAGCAGAGCTACGAGAAACAATGAAAAACTGTTTTTT. It codes for CASRATRNNEKLFF.

In this sample, this clone turned up once. This sequence joins TRBV2 and TRBJ2-3; tentative D call: TRBD2 (7 bases). Germline CDR1 and CDR2: SNHLY and FYNNEI. The V end was cut by 6 bases, the J end by 5 bases, with 15 bases between. CDR3 size: 14 residues. The CDR3 loop reads CASRGRGAGDTQYF. The DNA for the CDR3 is TGTGCCAGCAGGGGCCGGGGGGCAGGAGATACGCAGTATTTT.

V is TRBV27 and J is TRBJ2-2; 12 nucleotides line up with TRBD2. The CDR3 loop spans 17 amino acids. V gave up 3 bases and J gave up 6 bases; unmatched junction bases: 8. Germline CDR1 reads MNHEY; CDR2 reads SMNVEV (reference sequence). The CDR3 DNA sequence: TGTGCCAGCAGTTTGGGTCGACTAGCGGGAGTAGCCGGGGAGCTGTTTTTT. Its protein is CASSLGRLAGVAGELFF.

To note about this clone: Other DNA sequences in the same sample also yield this CDR3. The chain carries TRBV6-6 and TRBJ2-7, with D possibly TRBD2 on 6 matching bases. CDR3 size: 14 residues. Germline assignment: CDR1 MNHNY and CDR2 SVGAGI (reference sequence). Trimming stripped 3 bases from V and 0 bases from J, with 9 bases between. The CDR3 sequence: CASSYSGSSYEQYF. In DNA form, the CDR3 reads TGTGCCAGCAGTTATTCCGGGAGCTCCTACGAGCAGTACTTC.

The sample holds one count of this clone. The chain joins TRBV11-2 to TRBJ2-1; the match to TRBD1 covers 10 bases. Per the germline V gene, CDR1 is SGHAT and CDR2 is FQNNGV. Trimming cost V 5 bases and J 7 bases; bases outside gene matches: 5. CDR3 size: 14 residues. The CDR3 spells CASSRSDRGNEQFF. CDR3 nucleotides: TGTGCCAGCAGCCGTTCGGACAGGGGGAATGAGCAGTTCTTC.

This chain connects TRBV27 to TRBJ2-5; no clear D. V was cut by 5 bases and J by 4 bases, with 11 bases left in between. In germline, CDR1 is MNHEY, CDR2 SMNVEV (reference sequence). The CDR3 runs to 13 residues. CDR3 protein: CASSGKERETQYF. CDR3 nucleotides: TGTGCCAGCAGTGGGAAGGAGAGAGAGACCCAGTACTTC.

The rearrangement joins TRBV5-1 to TRBJ2-3; D not certain. The V gene lost 1 base and the J gene lost 6 bases, with 9 bases spanning the gap. The germline CDR1 and CDR2 sequences are SGHRS and YFSETQ. This CDR3 is built from 13 residues. The CDR3 region is CASSLITEDTQYF. The DNA of the CDR3 is TGCGCCAGCAGCTTGATAACTGAGGATACGCAGTATTTT.

The gene calls are TRBV6-5 and TRBJ2-5; D unresolved. V was cut by 5 bases and J by 5 bases, with 12 bases left in between. The CDR3 sequence is 13 residues long. Germline CDR1 MNHEY, CDR2 SVGAGI. The CDR3 is CASSTRTGETQYF. CDR3 nucleotide sequence: TGTGCCAGCAGTACCAGGACCGGCGAGACCCAGTACTTC.

The rearrangement links TRBV4-2 to TRBJ2-2; D is perhaps TRBD2 (6 bases). The CDR3 extends over 14 amino acids. CDR1 is LGHNA and CDR2 is YNFKEQ in the germline V gene. Trimming took 6 bases from V and 6 from J, leaving 14 bases between them. The CDR3 region has the DNA TGTGCCAGCAGGCCTGAACTAGCATCCGGGGAGCTGTTTTTT. Encoded protein: CASRPELASGELFF.

The J gene is TRBJ2-2, the V gene TRBV29-1, with D perhaps TRBD1 (8 bases). CDR1 and CDR2 (germline): SQVTM, ANQGSEA. The V end was cut by 7 bases, the J end by 1 base, with 22 bases between. This CDR3 has 17 amino acids. The CDR3 DNA sequence: TGCAGCGCCCTGACAGGGGTGCGGGAGAGGAACACCGGGGAGCTGTTTTTT. Translation: CSALTGVRERNTGELFF.

Comments on this clone: Other DNA sequences of this sample code for an identical CDR3. The chain links TRBV18 to TRBJ2-1; D is uncertain. The CDR3 has 13 amino acids. The V end was cut by 2 bases, the J end by 6 bases, with 8 bases between. In germline, CDR1 is KGHSH, CDR2 LQKENI. The CDR3 protein is CASSPGLSNEQFF. In DNA, the CDR3 is TGTGCCAGCTCACCAGGGCTATCCAATGAGCAGTTCTTC.

The chain combines TRBV19 with TRBJ2-2; the D call may be TRBD1 or TRBD2 (6 bases each). V gave up 3 bases and J gave up 5 bases, with 10 bases separating them. The CDR3 is made up of 14 amino acids. Germline V gene sequence: CDR1 LNHDA, CDR2 SQIVND (reference sequence). CDR3 amino acids: CASSITGTTGELFF. DNA of the CDR3: TGTGCCAGTAGTATTACAGGGACTACCGGGGAGCTGTTTTTT.

The chain has TRBV7-2 and TRBJ2-7; 8 nucleotides align to TRBD2. The CDR3 is 15 residues long. Germline V CDR1 and CDR2: SGHTA, FQGNSA. The V segment lost 5 bases and the J segment 8 bases; nucleotides outside the gene matches: 14. The CDR3 DNA follows: TGTGCCAGCAGCGTACCCACCCCGGGAGGGATGAAGCAGTACTTC. This translates into CASSVPTPGGMKQYF.

The rearrangement uses TRBV11-2 and TRBJ2-7; no clear D gene. In germline, CDR1 is SGHAT, CDR2 FQNNGV. Trimming stripped 2 bases from V and 0 bases from J, with 14 bases between. The CDR3 totals 16 residues. The CDR3 sequence: CASSLLSSPSSYEQYF. The CDR3 DNA sequence: TGTGCCAGCAGCTTACTGAGCTCACCGAGCTCCTACGAGCAGTACTTC.

This rearrangement joins TRBV5-4 to TRBJ1-1; 9 bases fit TRBD1. This CDR3 contains 15 residues. V lost 5 bases to trimming and J lost 0 bases; unmatched junction nucleotides: 5. CDR1 and CDR2 (germline): SGHNT, YYREEE (reference sequence). The CDR3 sequence is CASRQDRGLNTEAFF. The CDR3 DNA follows: TGTGCCAGCAGGCAGGACAGGGGACTGAACACTGAAGCTTTCTTT.

This rearrangement joins TRBV30 to TRBJ2-1; no reliable D call. V lost 3 bases to trimming and J lost 6 bases, with 6 bases between them. The CDR3 has 11 amino acids. CDR1 is GTSNPN, CDR2 SVGIG, per germline (reference sequence). The CDR3 is CAWRGSNEQFF. CDR3 coding DNA: TGTGCCTGGAGGGGCAGCAATGAGCAGTTCTTC. The complete variable domain, with remaining parts taken from reference TRBV30 and TRBJ2-1, reads SQTIHQWPATLVQPVGSPLSLECTVEGTSNPNLYWYRQAAGRGLQLLFYSVGIGQISSEVPQNLSASRPQDRQFILSSKKLLLSDSGFYLCAWRGSNEQFFGPGTRLTVL.

CDR3 bases: TGTGCCAGCAGCCCCGGAGGGCTGACAGATACGCAGTATTTT. Amino acids: CASSPGGLTDTQYF. This chain links TRBV6-6 with TRBJ2-3; weak D call: TRBD2 (6 bases). Trimming stripped 6 bases from V and 3 bases from J, with 13 bases between. This CDR3 is 14 amino acids long. Per the germline V gene, CDR1 is MNHNY and CDR2 is SVGAGI (reference sequence).

This clone was seen once. The V gene is TRBV2, the J gene TRBJ1-3; the match to TRBD1 covers 9 bases. Germline loops: CDR1 SNHLY, CDR2 FYNNEI. The CDR3 totals 14 residues. V lost 6 bases, J lost 0 bases, and 0 bases stayed unmatched. The CDR3 nucleotides read TGTGCCAGCAGGACAGGGGGCTCTGGAAACACCATATATTTT. As protein: CASRTGGSGNTIYF.

This clone was recorded once. The chain employs TRBV5-1 and TRBJ1-1, with D possibly TRBD1 on 5 matching bases. CDR3 length: 16 residues. Trimming took off 0 bases at V and 1 base at J, with 13 bases between the two ends. The germline V gene has CDR1 SGHRS and CDR2 YFSETQ. In DNA form, the CDR3 reads TGCGCCAGCAGCTTGGCCCCCGCGACAGAGAACACTGAAGCTTTCTTT. It encodes CASSLAPATENTEAFF.

The chain combines TRBV14 with TRBJ2-5; TRBD1 matches at 7 bases. Germline trimming cut 4 bases from V and 5 bases from J; bases unmatched to any gene: 10. This CDR3 has 15 amino acids. Germline-derived CDR1 and CDR2 are SGHDN and FVKESK. In DNA form, the CDR3 reads TGTGCCAGCAGCCGTTTCAGGGGGACGGTGGAGACCCAGTACTTC. It codes for CASSRFRGTVETQYF.

The chain is built from TRBV5-1 and TRBJ2-3, with 9 bases identical to TRBD1. V dropped 0 bases and J dropped 4; count of bases not matched to a gene: 6. Germline CDR1 SGHRS, CDR2 YFSETQ. CDR3 length: 16 residues. CDR3 residues: CASSLGLQGASDTQYF. CDR3 nucleotides: TGCGCCAGCAGCTTGGGCCTACAGGGGGCCTCAGATACGCAGTATTTT. The variable domain in full, with the rest retrieved from reference TRBV5-1 and TRBJ2-3, is KAGVTQTPRYLIKTRGQQVTLSCSPISGHRSVSWYQQTPGQGLQFLFEYFSETQRNKGNFPGRFSGRQFSNSRSEMNVSTLELGDSALYLCASSLGLQGASDTQYFGPGTRLTVL.

V gene TRBV2 combines with J gene TRBJ2-2; 10 bases align to TRBD2. Germline CDR1 reads SNHLY; CDR2 reads FYNNEI. This CDR3 spans 15 amino acids. Unmatched junction bases numbered 4, after V lost 8 bases and J lost 1 base. This CDR3 is CASGGLAVNTGELFF. The CDR3 DNA follows: TGTGCCAGCGGAGGACTAGCGGTGAACACCGGGGAGCTGTTTTTT.

The CDR3 spells CASSLVGTGGGRETQYF. As DNA, the CDR3 is TGTGCCAGCAGCTTAGTTGGGACAGGGGGCGGTCGGGAGACCCAGTACTTC. The chain uses TRBV7-9 and TRBJ2-5, with 12 bases identical to TRBD1. V dropped 1 base and J dropped 5; count of bases not matched to a gene: 8. The CDR3 totals 17 residues. Germline V gives CDR1 SEHNR, CDR2 FQNEAQ (reference sequence).

The CDR3 nucleotides are TGTGCCAGCGGGACAGAGCGGCGAAAAGCTTTCTTT. Its protein product is CASGTERRKAFF. The chain couples TRBV6-1 to TRBJ1-1, with TRBD1 matching 7 bases. Germline trimming cut 8 bases from V and 9 bases from J; bases unmatched to any gene: 9. The CDR3 sequence is 12 residues long. Germline V gene lookup returns CDR1 MNHNS and CDR2 SASEGT.

The chain recombines TRBV25-1 with TRBJ2-3; 13 bases align to TRBD2. CDR3 length: 16 residues. Germline V CDR1 and CDR2: MGHDK, SYGVNS. Losses at the gene ends were 4 bases for V and 4 bases for J; bases not matched to a gene: 5. The CDR3 DNA is TGTGCCAGCAGTGTAAGACTAGCGGGAGGTCCAGATACGCAGTATTTT. This encodes CASSVRLAGGPDTQYF.

The V and J genes are TRBV19 and TRBJ1-1; D gene uncertain. This CDR3 contains 13 residues. Trimming removed 6 bases at V and 11 bases at J, with 19 bases between. CDR1 LNHDA and CDR2 SQIVND come from the germline V gene (reference sequence). The CDR3 spells CASRSLPSYEAFF. The CDR3 bases are TGTGCCAGTAGGTCACTCCCATCCTATGAGGCTTTCTTT.

This chain connects TRBV28 to TRBJ1-5; D is unresolved. V lost 0 bases and J 9 bases, leaving 12 bases between the germline ends. Germline V gives CDR1 MDHEN, CDR2 SYDVKM. This CDR3 has 14 amino acids. The CDR3 DNA sequence: TGTGCCAGCAGTTTATGGGCTGAGACATCGCCCCAGCATTTT. Translation: CASSLWAETSPQHF. The whole variable domain, filled in from reference TRBV28 and TRBJ1-5, reads DVKVTQSSRYLVKRTGEKVFLECVQDMDHENMFWYRQDPGLGLRLIYFSYDVKMKEKGDIPEGYSVSREKKERFSLILESASTNQTSMYLCASSLWAETSPQHFGDGTRLSIL.

This clone showed up just once. This chain uses TRBV5-4 with TRBJ2-5; 8 nucleotides agree with TRBD2. Trimming removed 4 bases from V and 6 bases from J; junction bases left unmatched: 11. This CDR3 has 15 residues. Germline assignment: CDR1 SGHNT and CDR2 YYREEE (reference sequence). The CDR3 sequence is CASSHWSGSQQTQYF. Written as DNA, the CDR3 is TGTGCCAGCAGCCATTGGAGCGGGAGCCAGCAGACCCAGTACTTC.

On this clone: Within the sample, other DNA sequences also encode this same CDR3. The rearrangement uses TRBV5-1 and TRBJ2-7; no clear D gene. The germline CDR1 and CDR2 sequences are SGHRS and YFSETQ. V lost 4 bases and J 3 bases, leaving 11 bases between the germline ends. The CDR3 has 13 amino acids. CDR3 region: CASSLTGVYEQYF. In DNA form, the CDR3 reads TGCGCCAGCAGCCTGACTGGTGTCTACGAGCAGTACTTC.